This T cell receptor beta chain was found in a study of blood T cell repertoires in COVID-19. Germline V gives CDR1 SGHDT, CDR2 YYEEEE. Trimming shortened V by 2 bases and J by 5 bases, and 4 bases separated the two germline ends. This CDR3 has 11 residues. The protocol was immunoSEQ multiplex PCR, while the TCRdb copy is restricted to in-frame clones and leaves out a portion. The sample lists tens of thousands of clones; 80% to 90% were seen once. The chain carries TRBV5-6 and TRBJ2-5; D not resolved. The receptor's source is a man in his 60s with acute or convalescent COVID-19. The sample was peripheral blood. The CDR3, as DNA: TGTGCCAGCAGCTTCCAGGAGACCCAGTACTTC. Protein: CASSFQETQYF.